The source of this T cell receptor beta chain is a study of shared clonotypes between healthy human individuals. Naive-designated CD8 cells lacked CD45RO, were positively enriched for CCR7, and omitted terminally differentiated effector memory CD45RA+ cells. Study-level findings and limits: Large depth notwithstanding, sorted-subset sequencing proved incomplete by rarefaction.

Clones were read by immunoSEQ multiplex PCR, and TCRdb kept only the in-frame ones, dropping some. The table includes about 2 million clones, about 95% detected once. Of note for this clone: The antigen is unknown.

The source of this sequence is a man between 18 and 35 years old in good health. Sequenced material: naive CD8+ T cells sorted from blood.

The CDR3 nucleotides are TGTGCCAGCAGCTTAGTACTAACTGGAAACACCATATATTTT. Translating it yields CASSLVLTGNTIYF. This chain uses TRBV7-9 with TRBJ1-3; D unclear. The CDR3 runs 14 residues. From germline, CDR1 is SEHNR and CDR2 FQNEAQ (reference sequence). V dropped 1 base and J dropped 2 bases, with 6 bases sitting between them.